The text below deals with one TCR beta chain. The antigen is unknown. V was pared by 4 bases and J by 4 bases, with 9 bases of the junction left unmatched. CDR1 is SGHDN and CDR2 is FVKESK in the germline V gene. This CDR3 has 15 amino acids. This specimen comes from a study of T cells in Graves' hyperthyroidism and ophthalmopathy. The wider study: At the time of initial diagnosis and before any treatment, peripheral blood was collected.

Amplification of TCR beta CDR3 regions used RNA as the template. TCR CDR3 regions were first amplified by RT-PCR with HTBI primers. TCRdb reanalysed the multiplex PCR reads using MiXCR and keeps one entry per CDR3 protein. Seen here are roughly 130,000 distinct CDR3 sequences, approximately 20% observed once, and the top ten hold roughly 73%. Uncontrolled infection, other autoimmune disease, pregnancy or lactation led to exclusion. Study conclusions and caveats: Ophthalmopathy, as predicted by the model, came a median roughly 6.5 months after the prediction.

The TCR originated in a woman aged 45-59 years with Graves' hyperthyroidism that later progressed to Graves' ophthalmopathy. Specimen: blood. The rearrangement joins TRBV14 to TRBJ1-1, with 7 bases matching TRBD1. The CDR3 sequence is CASSLQGTRGTEAFF. CDR3 in DNA: TGTGCCAGCAGCCTACAGGGGACAAGAGGCACTGAAGCTTTCTTT. The whole variable domain, filled in from reference TRBV14 and TRBJ1-1, reads EAGVTQFPSHSVIEKGQTVTLRCDPISGHDNLYWYRRVMGKEIKFLLHFVKESKQDESGMPNNRFLAERTGGTYSTLKVQPAELEDSGVYFCASSLQGTRGTEAFFGQGTRLTVV.